Below, 26 T cell receptor beta chains from the same sample are listed, as sequenced in a study of blood T cell repertoires in COVID-19. The repertoire was sequenced with immunoSEQ multiplex PCR; TCRdb's copy has only in-frame clones and lacks some. The sample consists of over 150,000 clones, 70% to 85% of them appearing once. Sequenced sample: peripheral blood. The receptors originated from a human donor with acute or convalescent COVID-19. The donor label of this sample is uncertain.

The rearrangement joins TRBV5-1 to TRBJ2-3; 8 nucleotides align to TRBD1. The CDR3 extends over 15 amino acids. CDR1 is SGHRS, CDR2 YFSETQ, per germline. Unmatched junction bases numbered 4, after V lost 0 bases and J lost 4 bases. The CDR3 reads CASSLDARGPDTQYF. DNA for the CDR3: TGCGCCAGCAGCTTGGACGCCAGGGGGCCAGATACGCAGTATTTT.

The genes are TRBV19 and TRBJ2-5; 8 bases align to TRBD1. This CDR3 is 15 amino acids long. Looked up from germline, CDR1 is LNHDA and CDR2 is SQIVND (reference sequence). The junction had 8 bases not matched to a gene; V was cut back by 1 base and J by 7 bases. The CDR3 protein is CASSIVADRVGTQYF. Here the CDR3 DNA reads TGTGCCAGTAGTATAGTCGCGGACAGGGTAGGGACCCAGTACTTC. Based on the CDR3 plus reference TRBV19 and TRBJ2-5, the full variable domain is DGGITQSPKYLFRKEGQNVTLSCEQNLNHDAMYWYRQDPGQGLRLIYYSQIVNDFQKGDIAEGYSVSREKKESFPLTVTSAQKNPTAFYLCASSIVADRVGTQYFGPGTRLLVL.

The rearrangement uses TRBV28 and TRBJ2-7, with no clear D. V shed 5 bases and J shed 7 bases, with 18 bases lying between them. The germline V gene encodes CDR1 MDHEN and CDR2 SYDVKM. The CDR3 contains 14 residues. The CDR3 nucleotides read TGTGCCAGCAGTCGAGGCGGTGCCGGTCATGAGCAGTACTTC. Translation: CASSRGGAGHEQYF.

The chain couples TRBV11-3 to TRBJ2-1; 8 bases are a match to TRBD2. Germline values: CDR1 SGHNT, CDR2 YENEEA. The ends lost 1 base at V and 6 bases at J; junction bases unmatched: 5. This CDR3 has 15 amino acids. CDR3 residues: CASSLGLAQVNEQFF. DNA for the CDR3: TGTGCCAGCAGCTTAGGACTAGCGCAGGTCAATGAGCAGTTCTTC.

This clone was seen only a few times. V gene TRBV7-2 combines with J gene TRBJ1-1; no clear D. V lost 1 base and J lost 4, with 13 bases in between. This CDR3 has 15 residues. From germline, CDR1 is SGHTA and CDR2 FQGNSA. This CDR3 reads CASSLGGIEGTEAFF. CDR3 DNA sequence: TGTGCCAGCAGCTTAGGAGGTATTGAAGGCACTGAAGCTTTCTTT.

The chain recombines TRBV7-9 with TRBJ2-5; TRBD2 agrees at 12 bases. The CDR3 is 15 residues long. J lost 1 base, V lost 5 bases, and 2 bases had no gene match. The V gene's germline CDR1 is SEHNR and CDR2 FQNEAQ (reference sequence). The CDR3 is CASSLLAGGQETQYF. For the CDR3, the DNA is TGTGCCAGCAGCCTACTAGCGGGGGGCCAAGAGACCCAGTACTTC.

V is TRBV7-7 and J is TRBJ2-5; D is perhaps TRBD1 (5 bases). V was shortened by 2 bases and J by 4 bases, with 14 bases between the two germline ends. CDR1 is SSHAT, CDR2 FNYEAQ, per germline (reference sequence). The CDR3 extends over 15 amino acids. The DNA for the CDR3 is TGTGCCAGCAGCTTAAATGCTGCTACAGGAGAGACCCAGTACTTC. As protein: CASSLNAATGETQYF.

V usage is TRBV6-6 and J usage is TRBJ1-6; D might be TRBD1 (6 bases). V was cut by 7 bases and J by 6 bases, with 16 bases left in between. Germline CDR1 reads MNHNY; CDR2 reads SVGAGI (reference sequence). CDR3 size: 15 residues. CDR3: CASTPGGGANSPLHF. For the CDR3, the DNA is TGTGCCAGCACCCCCGGCGGGGGGGCTAATTCACCCCTCCACTTT.

In its sample, this clone was seen once. This chain connects TRBV6-5 to TRBJ1-1; 7 bases align to TRBD1. This CDR3 is built from 14 residues. Germline V gene data show CDR1 as MNHEY and CDR2 as SVGAGI. V trimming: 6 bases; J trimming: 2 bases; junction bases outside the gene matches: 6. The chain's CDR3 is CASSGRQGNTEAFF. The CDR3 DNA follows: TGTGCCAGCAGCGGGAGACAGGGCAACACTGAAGCTTTCTTT.

The rearrangement links TRBV12-1 to TRBJ2-5; TRBD1, the D gene given by the table, was not confirmed from the DNA. TRBV12-1 is termed a pseudogene. This CDR3 region has 13 residues. CDR3 amino acids: CASNSDREETQYF. Written as DNA, the CDR3 is TGTGCCAGCAACTCCGACAGGGAAGAGACCCAGTACTTC.

The rearrangement joins TRBV10-3 to TRBJ1-3, with D perhaps TRBD1 (5 bases). Trimming cost V 5 bases and J 0 bases, with 14 bases left between them. The CDR3 runs 16 residues. Germline CDR1 is ENHRY and CDR2 is SYGVKD. CDR3 region: CAISPQELISGNTIYF. In DNA form, the CDR3 reads TGTGCCATCAGTCCACAGGAGCTGATCTCTGGAAACACCATATATTTT.

This sequence joins TRBV27 and TRBJ1-1, with D possibly matching TRBD1 (5 bases). This CDR3 has 13 amino acids. Germline values: CDR1 MNHEY, CDR2 SMNVEV (reference sequence). Trimming shortened V by 6 bases and J by 1 base, and 9 bases separated the two germline ends. CDR3 sequence (DNA): TGTGCCAGCAGGTTCCAGGGGAACACTGAAGCTTTCTTT. It encodes CASRFQGNTEAFF.

This clone was recorded only once. J is TRBJ1-1 and V is TRBV18; 10 nucleotides line up with TRBD1. The V segment lost 0 bases and the J segment 10 bases; nucleotides outside the gene matches: 5. This CDR3 region has 14 residues. CDR1 and CDR2 (germline): KGHSH, LQKENI. CDR3 amino acids: CASSPPGQGRGAFF. The DNA for the CDR3 is TGTGCCAGCTCACCACCGGGACAGGGGAGGGGAGCTTTCTTT.

The chain recombines TRBV7-9 with TRBJ1-1; D perhaps matches TRBD1 (5 bases). Germline lookup yields CDR1 SEHNR and CDR2 FQNEAQ (reference sequence). With 5 bases removed from V and 1 base from J, the gap between germline ends came to 14 bases. This CDR3 contains 15 residues. CDR3 DNA sequence: TGTGCCAGCAGCCGACGACTGACAGCGAACACTGAAGCTTTCTTT. This gives the protein CASSRRLTANTEAFF. Full variable domain (remainder filled in from reference TRBV7-9 and TRBJ1-1): DTGVSQNPRHKITKRGQNVTFRCDPISEHNRLYWYRQTLGQGPEFLTYFQNEAQLEKSRLLSDRFSAERPKGSFSTLEIQRTEQGDSAMYLCASSRRLTANTEAFFGQGTRLTVV.

The rearrangement links TRBV5-6 to TRBJ2-2; 12 bases match TRBD1. The CDR3 runs 15 residues. Per the germline V gene, CDR1 is SGHDT and CDR2 is YYEEEE. After removal of 4 bases from V and 5 bases from J, the junction contained 3 bases not matched to a gene. The CDR3 loop is CASSRDRGLTGELFF. The CDR3 nucleotides read TGTGCCAGCAGCCGGGACAGGGGGCTTACCGGGGAGCTGTTTTTT. Full variable domain (remainder filled in from reference TRBV5-6 and TRBJ2-2): DAGVTQSPTHLIKTRGQQVTLRCSPKSGHDTVSWYQQALGQGPQFIFQYYEEEERQRGNFPDRFSGHQFPNYSSELNVNALLLGDSALYLCASSRDRGLTGELFFGEGSRLTVL.

The V gene is TRBV7-3, the J gene TRBJ2-5; a weak D match, TRBD1 (5 bases). The CDR3 is 11 residues long. V lost 4 bases and J lost 8, with 8 bases in between. Germline V CDR1 and CDR2: SGHTA, FQGTGA. The CDR3 DNA reads as TGTGCCAGCAGCTCAGGGTCTACCCAGTACTTC. Translation gives CASSSGSTQYF.

The chain links TRBV6-6 to TRBJ1-1; 9 nucleotides align to TRBD1. Germline CDR1 MNHNY, CDR2 SVGAGI (reference sequence). With 10 bases clipped from V and 5 bases from J, the junction kept 5 bases outside the gene matches. CDR3 length: 12 residues. The CDR3, as DNA: TGTGCCAACACAGGGGGCTGGACTGAAGCTTTCTTT. Its translation is CANTGGWTEAFF.

The V and J genes are TRBV3-1 (or the pseudogene TRBV3-2) and TRBJ1-5; 10 positions match TRBD1. The CDR3 covers 16 residues. The germline gives CDR1 LGHDT, CDR2 YNNKEL (reference sequence). V was pared by 1 base and J by 7 bases, with 7 bases of the junction left unmatched. In DNA form, the CDR3 reads TGTGCCAGCAGCCAAGGGGGACAGGGGACGCGACAGCCCCAGCATTTT. Its translation: CASSQGGQGTRQPQHF.

The chain recombines TRBV5-4 with TRBJ2-1; D perhaps matches TRBD2 (5 bases). CDR1 and CDR2 (germline): SGHNT, YYREEE (reference sequence). This CDR3 spans 16 amino acids. Between the trimmed V and J ends, which lost 0 bases and 0 bases, there was a span of 10 bases. The CDR3 DNA reads TGTGCCAGCAGCTTGGGGACTTTTAGCTCCTACAATGAGCAGTTCTTC. Translating gives CASSLGTFSSYNEQFF. Based on the CDR3 plus reference TRBV5-4 and TRBJ2-1, the full variable domain is ETGVTQSPTHLIKTRGQQVTLRCSSQSGHNTVSWYQQALGQGPQFIFQYYREEENGRGNFPPRFSGLQFPNYSSELNVNALELDDSALYLCASSLGTFSSYNEQFFGPGTRLTVL.

This chain's CDR3 is CASSPGIRGFNEKLFF. The CDR3 nucleotides are TGTGCCAGCAGCCCCGGCATACGGGGGTTTAATGAAAAACTGTTTTTT. V usage is TRBV7-2 and J usage is TRBJ1-4, with a possible D match to TRBD1 (5 bases). CDR3 length: 16 residues. Germline-derived CDR1 and CDR2 are SGHTA and FQGNSA. V shed 5 bases and J shed 4 bases, with 17 bases lying between them. Combining the CDR3 with reference TRBV7-2 and TRBJ1-4 gives the whole variable domain GAGVSQSPSNKVTEKGKDVELRCDPISGHTALYWYRQSLGQGLEFLIYFQGNSAPDKSGLPSDRFSAERTGGSVSTLTIQRTQQEDSAVYLCASSPGIRGFNEKLFFGSGTQLSVL.

The sample holds one count of this clone. The CDR3 sequence: CAWGQGWDTEAFF. The CDR3 bases are TGTGCATGGGGCCAGGGGTGGGACACTGAAGCTTTCTTT. J is TRBJ1-1 and V is TRBV30; D is perhaps TRBD1 (6 bases). The V gene's germline CDR1 is GTSNPN and CDR2 SVGIG (reference sequence). The CDR3 runs to 13 residues.

This chain links TRBV7-3 with TRBJ1-3; tentative D call: TRBD1 (5 bases). The CDR3 consists of 16 residues. Trimming took off 5 bases at V and 3 bases at J, with 17 bases between the two ends. The germline V gene encodes CDR1 SGHTA and CDR2 FQGTGA. CDR3 protein: CASSLVRQLSGNTIYF. The CDR3 DNA is TGTGCCAGCAGCCTCGTTAGACAGTTGAGTGGAAACACCATATATTTT.

This chain links TRBV7-7 with TRBJ1-5, with unresolved D. Germline CDR1 and CDR2: SSHAT and FNYEAQ (reference sequence). V was cut by 4 bases and J by 2 bases, with 21 bases left in between. The CDR3 is 18 amino acids. The CDR3 DNA follows: TGTGCCAGCAGCTCCCGGGCCGCGGGGATTATCGGCAATCAGCCCCAGCATTTT. It specifies CASSSRAAGIIGNQPQHF.

J is TRBJ1-1 and V is TRBV19; the D gene is possibly TRBD1 (6 bases). The CDR3 is 14 residues long. The V end was cut by 4 bases, the J end by 2 bases, with 11 bases between. CDR1 is LNHDA, CDR2 SQIVND, per germline (reference sequence). In DNA form, the CDR3 reads TGTGCCAGTAGTAAGGACAGAGCAAACACTGAAGCTTTCTTT. It encodes CASSKDRANTEAFF.

The chain carries TRBV5-1 and TRBJ1-6; 8 bases match TRBD1. The germline V gene encodes CDR1 SGHRS and CDR2 YFSETQ. The CDR3 extends over 15 amino acids. With V trimmed by 0 bases and J by 10 bases, 6 bases remained unmatched. The CDR3 region is CASSLEQGDLSPLHF. In DNA, the CDR3 is TGCGCCAGCAGCTTGGAACAGGGGGATCTCTCACCCCTCCACTTT.

The chain employs TRBV4-3 and TRBJ1-3; D call uncertain. The V end lost 4 bases, the J end lost 0 bases, and 10 bases lay between the germline ends. Germline V gene lookup returns CDR1 LGHNA and CDR2 YSLEER. CDR3 length: 15 residues. The CDR3 bases are TGCGCCAGCAGCCTGACACTCTACTCTGGAAACACCATATATTTT. Translating gives CASSLTLYSGNTIYF.